This TCR beta chain was documented in a study of human T cells and chemical hapten exposure. Study-level results: TCRs whose frequency exceeded 1 in 1000 remained the same following DPC sensitization. Clustering by CDR3 similarity yielded significantly more large clusters from expanded TCRs than controls.

Time point meaning: patch test 2, 6 weeks after DPC sensitization. Regarding treatment: therapeutic diphenylcyclopropenone sensitization with weekly scalp DPC. Drawing of blood took place ahead of applying each patch test. Comment on this clonotype: Antigen unknown.

Germline V lookup: CDR1 LNHDA, CDR2 SQIVND (reference sequence). This CDR3 has 14 residues. V shed 7 bases and J shed 4 bases, with 13 bases lying between them. The library tagged individual cDNA molecules with unique molecular identifiers. MiXCR, run by TCRdb on the RACE reads, gives a single entry per CDR3 protein. The data hold over 100,000 distinct CDR3 sequences, with 9% to 9.5% observed a single time. Sequences were derived from whole blood, sampled in connection with sensitization to the hapten diphenylcyclopropenone (DPC). The chain recombines TRBV19 with TRBJ2-2; no definite D call. The TCR sequence derives from a woman aged 40 to 50 with alopecia areata. Some clones in this sample may be carry-over from other donors' samples. CDR3 nucleotides: TGTGCCAGTAACGGCGTCACCGGCACCGGGGAGCTGTTTTTT. Translating gives CASNGVTGTGELFF. The variable domain in full, with the rest retrieved from reference TRBV19 and TRBJ2-2, is DGGITQSPKYLFRKEGQNVTLSCEQNLNHDAMYWYRQDPGQGLRLIYYSQIVNDFQKGDIAEGYSVSREKKESFPLTVTSAQKNPTAFYLCASNGVTGTGELFFGEGSRLTVL.